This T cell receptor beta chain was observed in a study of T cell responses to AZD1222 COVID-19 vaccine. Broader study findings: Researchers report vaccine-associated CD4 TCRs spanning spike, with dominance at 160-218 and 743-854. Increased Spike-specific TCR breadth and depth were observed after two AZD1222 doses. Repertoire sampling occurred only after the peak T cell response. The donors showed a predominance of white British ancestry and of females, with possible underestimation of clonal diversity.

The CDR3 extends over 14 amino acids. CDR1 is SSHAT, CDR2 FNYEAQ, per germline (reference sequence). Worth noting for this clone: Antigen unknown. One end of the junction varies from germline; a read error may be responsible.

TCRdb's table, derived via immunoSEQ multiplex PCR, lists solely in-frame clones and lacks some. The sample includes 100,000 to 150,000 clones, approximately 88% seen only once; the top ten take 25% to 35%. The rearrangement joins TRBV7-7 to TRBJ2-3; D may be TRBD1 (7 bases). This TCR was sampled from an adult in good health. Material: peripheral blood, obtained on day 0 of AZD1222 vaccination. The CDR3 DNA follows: TGTGCTAGCAGCTTATCCCCAGGGGGGGATACGCAGTATTTT. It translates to CASSLSPGGDTQYF.